This T cell receptor beta chain was captured in a study of blood T cell repertoires in COVID-19. V was trimmed by 1 base and J by 5 bases, leaving 15 bases between them. CDR3 length equals 16 residues. CDR1 LGHNA and CDR2 YNFKEQ come from the germline V gene. Produced via immunoSEQ multiplex PCR; TCRdb's table is partial and in-frame only. The repertoire includes 110,000 to 150,000 clones, approximately 80% of them detected once, and approximately 6% sits in the top ten. The age range of participants was 18 to 89 years, with residence in roughly 25 US areas. Sequencing input: PBMCs or T cells enriched from blood (not recorded which). The chain recombines TRBV4-2 with TRBJ1-5, with D possibly matching TRBD1 (5 bases). This receptor was obtained from a woman aged 45-65 years who had recovered from COVID-19. CDR3 coding DNA: TGTGCCAGCAGCCAAGCGGCCTCTCGGGGGGATCAGCCCCAGCATTTT. It translates to CASSQAASRGDQPQHF.